A selection of T cell receptor beta chains follows, all from one sample in a study of control samples from healthy donors and cancer patients. Profiled with immunoSEQ multiplex PCR; TCRdb holds only in-frame clones, not every one. The table includes about 120,000 clones, approximately 88% detected once. Sequencing input: blood. The receptors shown here come from a man aged 40-50 years in good health. The CDR3 runs from the conserved cysteine through the conserved F or W. A D gene is named only where the DNA matches it firmly. Clone size is not always given. Where it is, it says once, few, many or a class for expanded clones.

len,d_gene,j_gene,v_gene,abundance,CDR3nt,CDR3aa
13,TRBD1,TRBJ1-1,TRBV2,.,TGTGCCAGCAGCCGGACAGGGGCGGGTGAAGCTTTCTTT,CASSRTGAGEAFF
15,.,TRBJ2-2,TRBV10-1,.,TGCGCCAGCAGTGCTGCAGGCGGTGGCAACGGGGAGCTGTTTTTT,CASSAAGGGNGELFF
16,TRBD1,TRBJ2-1,TRBV19,.,TGTGCCAGTAGTCTCTCCGGGACAGCCCTACGGGATGAGCAGTTCTTC,CASSLSGTALRDEQFF
15,.,TRBJ1-1,TRBV9,.,TGTGCCAGCAGCGTAGCGGGACGGGGCGGCACTGAAGCTTTCTTT,CASSVAGRGGTEAFF
16,.,TRBJ1-6,TRBV28,.,TGTGCCAGCAGTTTATCAGGAAGCTCCTATAATTCACCCCTCCACTTT,CASSLSGSSYNSPLHF
13,.,TRBJ1-2,TRBV5-6,few,TGTGCCAGCAGCTTGGAAAGGAACTATGGCTACACCTTC,CASSLERNYGYTF
14,.,TRBJ2-7,TRBV30,few,TGTGCCTGGAGTGTACGTCGGGGGGCTGGGGAGCAGTACTTC,CAWSVRRGAGEQYF
12,.,TRBJ2-7,TRBV3-1/TRBV3-2,.,TGTGCCAGCAGCAGTTTACCCCACGAGCAGTACTTC,CASSSLPHEQYF
13,.,TRBJ1-1,TRBV12-5,.,TGTGCTAGTGGTTTGCCGCAGGGCACTGAAGCTTTCTTT,CASGLPQGTEAFF
18,TRBD1,TRBJ1-6,TRBV3-1/TRBV3-2,once,TGTGCCAGCAGCCAAGATGGGCCAGGGGGCGCCTATAATTCACCCCTCCACTTT,CASSQDGPGGAYNSPLHF
14,TRBD1,TRBJ1-1,TRBV18,few,TGTGCCAGCTCACCACAGGGGGCAGGTACTGAAGCTTTCTTT,CASSPQGAGTEAFF
17,TRBD2,TRBJ2-1,TRBV10-3,.,TGTGCCATCAGTGAGACCGGGACTAGCGGGGGGCTGAATGAGCAGTTCTTC,CAISETGTSGGLNEQFF
13,.,TRBJ2-7,TRBV6-2/TRBV6-3,.,TGTGCCAGCAGTTACTTGGGGTCTTACGAGCAGTACTTC,CASSYLGSYEQYF
17,.,TRBJ1-4,TRBV7-8,.,TGTGCCAGCAGCTTAGGGACTCGGCTACAGGGCAACGAAAAACTGTTTTTT,CASSLGTRLQGNEKLFF
12,.,TRBJ2-7,TRBV7-2,.,TGTGCCAGCAGCTTGGACAGCGTCGAGCAGTACTTC,CASSLDSVEQYF
17,.,TRBJ1-6,TRBV30,.,TGTGCCTGGAGTGGTAGCCGGATAAGCTCCTATAATTCACCCCTCCACTTT,CAWSGSRISSYNSPLHF
12,.,TRBJ1-6,TRBV18,.,TGTGCCAGCTCACCAGACAGATCACCCCTCCACTTT,CASSPDRSPLHF
16,TRBD1,TRBJ1-5,TRBV24-1,.,TGTGCCACCAGTGGCCCGGGACAGGGGAGCAATCAGCCCCAGCATTTT,CATSGPGQGSNQPQHF
14,.,TRBJ1-5,TRBV5-1,.,TGCGCCAGCAGCCAAGGCGGGGCTAGTCAGCCCCAGCATTTT,CASSQGGASQPQHF
13,.,TRBJ1-6,TRBV6-2/TRBV6-3,.,TGTGCCAGCAGTTACTCCAGGGATTCACCCCTCCACTTT,CASSYSRDSPLHF
15,.,TRBJ2-3,TRBV19,.,TGTGCCAGTAGTTTCAAAACTTGGGCCCCAGATACGCAGTATTTT,CASSFKTWAPDTQYF
16,.,TRBJ2-6,TRBV3-1/TRBV3-2,.,TGTGCCAGCAGCCAAGATTTTATCACTGGGGCCAACGTCCTGACTTTC,CASSQDFITGANVLTF
14,.,TRBJ2-7,TRBV3-1/TRBV3-2,.,TGTGCCAGCAGCCAAGGAAGTGTAGGCTACGAGCAGTACTTC,CASSQGSVGYEQYF
13,.,TRBJ2-7,TRBV4-1,once,TGCGCCAGCAGCCAAGCCGGCTCCTACGAGCAGTACTTC,CASSQAGSYEQYF
13,.,TRBJ1-2,TRBV20-1,.,TGCAGTGCTAGTTTACCGAACGACTATGGCTACACCTTC,CSASLPNDYGYTF
13,.,TRBJ1-1,TRBV19,.,TGTGCCAGTAGTATGAAGAGGAGCACTGAAGCTTTCTTT,CASSMKRSTEAFF
15,TRBD1,TRBJ2-3,TRBV6-4,.,TGTGCCAGCAGTGCTGACAGGGGATCCACAGATACGCAGTATTTT,CASSADRGSTDTQYF
14,.,TRBJ1-2,TRBV24-1,.,TGTGCCACCAGCCGTGGTATCGGGAACTATGGCTACACCTTC,CATSRGIGNYGYTF
13,.,TRBJ2-3,TRBV10-2,.,TGCGCCAGCTTAGGGACCCCGGCAGATACGCAGTATTTT,CASLGTPADTQYF
17,.,TRBJ1-5,TRBV4-1,.,TGCGCCAGCAGCCAAGAGGGCTTTTCCTCGGGCAATCAGCCCCAGCATTTT,CASSQEGFSSGNQPQHF
14,TRBD2,TRBJ2-1,TRBV24-1,.,TGTGCCACCAGTGATTCCCTAGCGGGTTGGGAGCAGTTCTTC,CATSDSLAGWEQFF
14,.,TRBJ2-7,TRBV29-1,.,TGCAGCGTTGAGGTCCAGGGGCGCCCCTACGAGCAGTACTTC,CSVEVQGRPYEQYF
12,.,TRBJ1-1,TRBV6-6,.,TGTGCCAGCAGTTACGAGGACATTGAAGCTTTCTTT,CASSYEDIEAFF
12,.,TRBJ2-3,TRBV13,once,TGTGCCAGCAGCTTAGTCTGGGATACGCAGTATTTT,CASSLVWDTQYF
15,TRBD1,TRBJ2-7,TRBV7-2,.,TGTGCCAGCAGCTTAGGGGCCAGGGGGCTCGAAGAGCAGTACTTC,CASSLGARGLEEQYF
15,.,TRBJ2-3,TRBV28,once,TGTGCCAGCAGTTCAGGAGTCCCGGGCACAGATACGCAGTATTTT,CASSSGVPGTDTQYF
16,TRBD1,TRBJ2-7,TRBV5-1,.,TGCGCCAGCAGCAATACTCCGGGACAGGGGAGGTACGAGCAGTACTTC,CASSNTPGQGRYEQYF
16,.,TRBJ2-7,TRBV10-3,few,TGTGCCATCAGTGAGCCAGGCAGGGGCGACTCCTACGAGCAGTACTTC,CAISEPGRGDSYEQYF
14,.,TRBJ2-7,TRBV5-1,once,TGCGCCAGCGCGATGGGGGGTTTCTCCTACGAGCAGTACTTC,CASAMGGFSYEQYF
17,TRBD2,TRBJ2-5,TRBV9,.,TGTGCCAGCAGCGTCATACCGGGACCGGGGGGGCAAGAGACCCAGTACTTC,CASSVIPGPGGQETQYF
15,.,TRBJ1-5,TRBV10-3,.,TGTGCCATCGGGCTGGGCCCAAATAGCAATCAGCCCCAGCATTTT,CAIGLGPNSNQPQHF
15,.,TRBJ2-4,TRBV3-1/TRBV3-2,once,TGTGCCAGCAGCCAAGTGAGACAAACCCAAAACATTCAGTACTTC,CASSQVRQTQNIQYF
15,TRBD1,TRBJ2-7,TRBV27,once,TGTGCCAGCAGTTTACAGAACAGGGGGTGGTACGAGCAGTACTTC,CASSLQNRGWYEQYF
12,.,TRBJ1-1,TRBV7-9,once,TGTGCCAGCAGCTTATCGGGGGTAGTGGCTTTCTTT,CASSLSGVVAFF